These 9 T cell receptor beta chains came from one sample sequenced in a study of radiotherapy plus CTLA-4 blockade in lung cancer (dated by TCRdb to 2017 to 2018). The library relied on the immunoSEQ multiplex PCR assay. TCRdb mirrors the immuneACCESS table, restricted to in-frame sequences. Some clones are absent from its copies; in checked studies, under half trace to an unresolved V gene, and the reason for the others is unknown. The sample yields 50,000 or so clones; approximately 79% were counted once. The top ten clonotypes cover 3.2% of the sample. The sequencing here drew on peripheral blood, taken from a patient treated with radiotherapy plus ipilimumab. The receptors here all came from a human donor with non-small cell lung cancer who had a partial response to radiotherapy plus ipilimumab.

The chain is built from TRBV5-1 and TRBJ2-7; 8 nucleotides align to TRBD1. Trimming at V came to 0 bases and at J to 1 base, leaving 3 bases not matched to a gene. Per germline, CDR1 SGHRS and CDR2 YFSETQ. The CDR3 contains 15 residues. In nucleotides, the CDR3 is TGCGCCAGCAGCTTGGGGCAGGGGGCGTCCTACGAGCAGTACTTC. Protein sequence: CASSLGQGASYEQYF. The full variable domain, rest sourced from reference TRBV5-1 and TRBJ2-7, is KAGVTQTPRYLIKTRGQQVTLSCSPISGHRSVSWYQQTPGQGLQFLFEYFSETQRNKGNFPGRFSGRQFSNSRSEMNVSTLELGDSALYLCASSLGQGASYEQYFGPGTRLTVT.

The chain employs TRBV10-3 and TRBJ2-1; TRBD1 might be the D (5 bases). This CDR3 has 13 residues. Trimming stripped 5 bases from V and 6 bases from J, with 11 bases between. In germline, CDR1 is ENHRY, CDR2 SYGVKD. The CDR3: CAISYRSPNEQFF. CDR3 nucleotides: TGTGCCATCAGTTACAGGTCCCCCAATGAGCAGTTCTTC.

This chain joins TRBV9 and TRBJ2-3; 7 bases align to TRBD2. The length of the CDR3 is 15 residues. Germline V gene lookup returns CDR1 SGDLS and CDR2 YYNGEE. V lost 1 base, J lost 1 base, and 3 bases stayed unmatched. Here the CDR3 reads CASSVSAGGTDTQYF. In nucleotides, the CDR3 is TGTGCCAGCAGCGTATCTGCGGGGGGCACAGATACGCAGTATTTT. Using reference TRBV9 and TRBJ2-3 for the parts outside the CDR3, the full variable domain is DSGVTQTPKHLITATGQRVTLRCSPRSGDLSVYWYQQSLDQGLQFLIQYYNGEERAKGNILERFSAQQFPDLHSELNLSSLELGDSALYFCASSVSAGGTDTQYFGPGTRLTVL.

Of note for this clone: Mismatch with germline at one junction end may stem from a read error. The chain employs TRBV13 and TRBJ2-3; a possible D gene is TRBD1 (6 bases). The CDR3 sequence is 15 residues long. The germline V gene encodes CDR1 PRHDT and CDR2 FYEKMQ (reference sequence). The CDR3 loop reads CASRFEGDSTDTQYF. For the CDR3, the DNA is TGTGCCAGCCGCTTCGAGGGGGACAGCACAGATACGCAGTATTTT.

The rearrangement joins TRBV29-1 to TRBJ2-3; perhaps TRBD1 as D (6 bases). In germline, CDR1 is SQVTM, CDR2 ANQGSEA. Trimming removed 4 bases at V and 3 bases at J, with 20 bases between. This CDR3 comprises 16 residues. CDR3 loop: CSVGEMQGIPTDTQYF. CDR3 sequence (DNA): TGCAGCGTTGGGGAAATGCAGGGGATACCTACAGATACGCAGTATTTT.

V gene TRBV4-3 combines with J gene TRBJ1-5, with 10 bases matching TRBD1. The length of the CDR3 is 15 residues. V gave up 1 base and J gave up 6 bases; unmatched junction bases: 3. Germline CDR1 is LGHNA and CDR2 is YSLEER. CDR3 amino acids: CASSQVWTGGQPQHF. The CDR3 nucleotides are TGCGCCAGCAGCCAAGTGTGGACAGGGGGTCAGCCCCAGCATTTT.

The chain is built from TRBV11-2 and TRBJ2-3, with TRBD1 matching 9 bases. Germline CDR1 reads SGHAT; CDR2 reads FQNNGV. Germline trimming cut 3 bases from V and 0 bases from J; bases unmatched to any gene: 10. This CDR3 spans 18 amino acids. CDR3: CASSFVPGQGSSTDTQYF. The CDR3 DNA is TGTGCCAGCAGCTTCGTTCCCGGACAGGGGTCTAGCACAGATACGCAGTATTTT.

This clone was seen more than once but under ten times. V gene TRBV30 combines with J gene TRBJ2-1; TRBD2 is a possible D gene (5 bases). CDR1 is GTSNPN and CDR2 is SVGIG in the germline V gene (reference sequence). Trimming removed 2 bases from V and 3 bases from J, with 11 bases in between. This CDR3 has 14 residues. This CDR3 is CAWSSRSGYNEQFF. DNA of the CDR3: TGTGCCTGGAGTTCTAGAAGCGGCTACAATGAGCAGTTCTTC.

In this sample, this clone turned up a few times. The chain carries TRBV29-1 and TRBJ2-7; possibly TRBD2 for D (6 bases). The length of the CDR3 is 16 residues. Trimming removed 2 bases from V and 2 bases from J, with 19 bases in between. Germline V gene data show CDR1 as SQVTM and CDR2 as ANQGSEA. CDR3 in DNA: TGCAGCGTTGAAAGCTGGTCGGCTAGCGAGACCTACGAGCAGTACTTC. Translating gives CSVESWSASETYEQYF.